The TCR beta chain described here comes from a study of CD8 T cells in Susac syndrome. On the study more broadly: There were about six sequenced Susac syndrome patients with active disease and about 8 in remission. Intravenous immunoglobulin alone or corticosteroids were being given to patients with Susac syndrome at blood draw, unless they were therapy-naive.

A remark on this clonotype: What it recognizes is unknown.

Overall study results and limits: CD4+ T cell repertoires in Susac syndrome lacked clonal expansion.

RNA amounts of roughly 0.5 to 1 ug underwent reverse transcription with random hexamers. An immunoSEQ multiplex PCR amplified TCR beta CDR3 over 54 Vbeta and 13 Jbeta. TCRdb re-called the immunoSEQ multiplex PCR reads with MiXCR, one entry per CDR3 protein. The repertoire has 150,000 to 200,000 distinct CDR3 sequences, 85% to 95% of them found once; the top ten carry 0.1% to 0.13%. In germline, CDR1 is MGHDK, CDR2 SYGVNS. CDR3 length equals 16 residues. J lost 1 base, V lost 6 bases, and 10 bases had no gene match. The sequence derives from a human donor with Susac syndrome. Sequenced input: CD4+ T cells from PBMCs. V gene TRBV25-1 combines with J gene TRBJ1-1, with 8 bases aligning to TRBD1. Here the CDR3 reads CASSLQGGQSNTEAFF. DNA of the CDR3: TGTGCCAGCAGCTTACAGGGGGGACAGTCGAACACTGAAGCTTTCTTT.